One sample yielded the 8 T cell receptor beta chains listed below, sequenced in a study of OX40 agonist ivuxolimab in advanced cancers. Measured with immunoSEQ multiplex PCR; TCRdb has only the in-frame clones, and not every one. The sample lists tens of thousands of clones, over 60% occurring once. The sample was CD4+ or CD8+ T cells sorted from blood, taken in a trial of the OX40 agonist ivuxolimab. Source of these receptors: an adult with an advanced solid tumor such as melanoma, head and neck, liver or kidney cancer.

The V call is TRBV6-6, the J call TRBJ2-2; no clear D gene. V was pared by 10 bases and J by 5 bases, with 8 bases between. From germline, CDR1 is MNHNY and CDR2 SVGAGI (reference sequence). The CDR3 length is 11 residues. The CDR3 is CATTGTGELFF. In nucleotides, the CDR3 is TGTGCCACCACCGGTACCGGGGAGCTGTTTTTT.

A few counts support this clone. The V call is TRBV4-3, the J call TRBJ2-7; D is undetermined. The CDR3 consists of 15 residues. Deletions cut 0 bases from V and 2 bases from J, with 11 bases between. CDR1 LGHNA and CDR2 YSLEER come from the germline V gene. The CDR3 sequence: CASSQDLNSPYEQYF. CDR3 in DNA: TGCGCCAGCAGCCAAGATCTTAACAGCCCCTACGAGCAGTACTTC.

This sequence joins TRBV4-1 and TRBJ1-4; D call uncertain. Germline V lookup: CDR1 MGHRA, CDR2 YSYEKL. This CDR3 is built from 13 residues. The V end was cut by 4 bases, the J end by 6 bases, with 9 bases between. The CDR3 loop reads CASSPFGDEKLFF. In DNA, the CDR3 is TGCGCCAGCAGCCCTTTCGGTGATGAAAAACTGTTTTTT.

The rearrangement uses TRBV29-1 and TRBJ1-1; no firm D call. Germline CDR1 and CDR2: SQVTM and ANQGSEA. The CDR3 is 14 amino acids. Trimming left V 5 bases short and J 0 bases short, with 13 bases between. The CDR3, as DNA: TGCAGCGTTCGGCCAGGTCTCATGAACACTGAAGCTTTCTTT. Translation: CSVRPGLMNTEAFF.

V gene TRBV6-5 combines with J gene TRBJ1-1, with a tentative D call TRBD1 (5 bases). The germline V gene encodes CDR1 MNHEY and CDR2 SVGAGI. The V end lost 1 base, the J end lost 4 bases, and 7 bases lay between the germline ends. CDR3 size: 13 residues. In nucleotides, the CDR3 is TGTGCCAGCAGTTACTGGGGGAGCACTGAAGCTTTCTTT. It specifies CASSYWGSTEAFF.

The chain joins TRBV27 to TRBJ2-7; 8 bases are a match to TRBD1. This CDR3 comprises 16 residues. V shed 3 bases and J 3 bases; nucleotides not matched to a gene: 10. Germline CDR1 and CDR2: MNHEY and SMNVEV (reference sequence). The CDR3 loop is CASSFPFRDRLYEQYF. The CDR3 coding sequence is TGTGCCAGCAGTTTTCCCTTCCGGGACAGGCTCTACGAGCAGTACTTC.

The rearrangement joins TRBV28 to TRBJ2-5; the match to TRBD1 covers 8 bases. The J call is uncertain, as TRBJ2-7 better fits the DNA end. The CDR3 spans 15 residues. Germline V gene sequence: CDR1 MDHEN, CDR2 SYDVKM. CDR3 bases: TGTGCCAGCAGTTTAAGCCAGGGACAGGCCTACGAGCAGTACTTC. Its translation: CASSLSQGQAYEQYF.

CDR3 region: CASSPPTGGESGEQFF. The CDR3 DNA reads as TGTGCCAGCAGCCCCCCGACAGGGGGTGAATCAGGTGAGCAGTTCTTC. V gene TRBV4-2 combines with J gene TRBJ2-1, with 9 nucleotides matching TRBD1. CDR3 length: 16 residues. Germline V gene lookup returns CDR1 LGHNA and CDR2 YNFKEQ. V shed 4 bases and J 9 bases; nucleotides not matched to a gene: 13.